What follows is one T cell receptor (beta chain) and its context. What it recognizes is unknown. The protocol attached unique molecular identifiers to individual cDNA molecules. Each CDR3 protein is one row after TCRdb ran MiXCR on the 5' RACE reads. The sample consists of about 89,000 distinct CDR3 sequences, over 15% of them appearing once. These data belong to a study of early T cells in non-severe SARS-CoV-2 infection. For the study at large: Sequencing was performed on bulk RNA from unsorted whole blood, leaving chains unpaired.

The V end lost 5 bases, the J end lost 10 bases, and 15 bases lay between the germline ends. The CDR3 contains 12 residues. Germline V gives CDR1 DFQATT, CDR2 SNEGSKA (reference sequence). Findings and limits, study-wide: The study's VDJdb matching favored anti-spike CD8 responses and missed private and CD4 specificities.

The TCR sequence derives from an adult who was a healthcare worker with PCR-confirmed SARS-CoV-2 infection or an uninfected control (not recorded which). The material was whole blood, obtained at baseline. This chain connects TRBV20-1 to TRBJ2-1; D may be TRBD2 (7 bases). In DNA, the CDR3 is TGCAGTGCTGCGGAGGGGGGGCGCGAGCAGTTCTTC. Translation gives CSAAEGGREQFF.